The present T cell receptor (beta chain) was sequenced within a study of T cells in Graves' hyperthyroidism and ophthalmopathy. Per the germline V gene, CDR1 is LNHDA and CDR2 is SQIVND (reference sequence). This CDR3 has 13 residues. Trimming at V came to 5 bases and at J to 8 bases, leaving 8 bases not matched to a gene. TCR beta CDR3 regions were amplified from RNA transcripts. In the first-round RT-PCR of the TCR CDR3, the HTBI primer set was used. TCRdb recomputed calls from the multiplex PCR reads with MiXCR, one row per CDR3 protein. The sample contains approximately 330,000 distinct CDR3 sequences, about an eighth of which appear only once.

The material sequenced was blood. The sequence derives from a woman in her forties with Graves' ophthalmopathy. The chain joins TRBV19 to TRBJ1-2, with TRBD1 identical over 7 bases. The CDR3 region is CASSPTGDRGYTF. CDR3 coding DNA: TGTGCCAGTAGTCCCACAGGGGATCGAGGCTACACCTTC.